Reported below is one T cell receptor beta chain. TCRdb fed the RT-PCR reads into MiXCR, producing one record per CDR3 protein. The data hold more than 550,000 distinct CDR3 sequences, with about 14% observed a single time. Trimming removed 7 bases at V and 3 bases at J, with 16 bases between. Germline CDR1 MDHEN, CDR2 SYDVKM. This CDR3 spans 14 amino acids. The sequence was collected from a female donor in good health, serving as a healthy control. The specimen sequenced was memory CD4+ T cells from blood. The chain has TRBV28 and TRBJ2-7; D possibly matches TRBD1 or TRBD2 (5 bases each). The DNA for the CDR3 is TGTGCCAGCACCCCTGGGGACCTGGACTACGAGCAGTACTTC. Residues: CASTPGDLDYEQYF.